This TCR beta chain was found in a study of radiation and T cells in renal cell carcinoma. Study-level findings and limits: Pretreatment tumor biopsies were lacking, so baseline clonotypes are unknown.

A note on this clone: Its antigen remains unidentified.

Repertoires were generated with immunoSEQ multiplex PCR, while TCRdb's copy carries only in-frame clones and drops some. The table lists some 80,000 clones, 70% to 90% of them singletons. Sample time point: blood 2 weeks post-SBRT. The treatment here: 15 Gy SBRT to primary tumor, nephrectomy 4 weeks later. Clear cell pathology was present in this patient's renal cell carcinoma. With 4 bases removed from V and 3 bases from J, the gap between germline ends came to 10 bases. The CDR3 loop spans 15 amino acids. The germline V gene encodes CDR1 MNHNS and CDR2 SASEGT. This receptor was identified in a woman between 50 and 59 years old with renal cell carcinoma. V usage is TRBV6-1 and J usage is TRBJ1-6, with D possibly matching TRBD1 (6 bases). The specimen was blood, collected from a patient whose treatment included radiotherapy and nephrectomy. Here the CDR3 DNA reads TGTGCCAGCAGTGTGGAACAGGGCTATAATTCACCCCTCCACTTT. This gives the protein CASSVEQGYNSPLHF.